This T cell receptor (beta chain) is from a study of shared clonotypes between healthy human individuals. Produced via immunoSEQ multiplex PCR; TCRdb's table is partial and in-frame only. The table includes millions of clones, around nine tenths detected once. Regarding the study as a whole: Roughly 5% of naive CD4 clonotypes were common to a handful of donors.

As concerns this clone: The target antigen is unknown.

The V end was cut by 2 bases, the J end by 1 base, with 8 bases between. Germline V gene sequence: CDR1 SEHNR, CDR2 FQNEAQ (reference sequence). The CDR3 consists of 14 residues. The sequencing input was naive CD4+ T cells sorted from blood. The subset: CD45RA+ positively selected. This chain joins TRBV7-9 and TRBJ2-5; D remains ambiguous. The source is a man aged 18 to 35 in good health. The CDR3 region has the DNA TGTGCCAGCAGCTTATCCCGGCTCCAAGAGACCCAGTACTTC. Protein product: CASSLSRLQETQYF.